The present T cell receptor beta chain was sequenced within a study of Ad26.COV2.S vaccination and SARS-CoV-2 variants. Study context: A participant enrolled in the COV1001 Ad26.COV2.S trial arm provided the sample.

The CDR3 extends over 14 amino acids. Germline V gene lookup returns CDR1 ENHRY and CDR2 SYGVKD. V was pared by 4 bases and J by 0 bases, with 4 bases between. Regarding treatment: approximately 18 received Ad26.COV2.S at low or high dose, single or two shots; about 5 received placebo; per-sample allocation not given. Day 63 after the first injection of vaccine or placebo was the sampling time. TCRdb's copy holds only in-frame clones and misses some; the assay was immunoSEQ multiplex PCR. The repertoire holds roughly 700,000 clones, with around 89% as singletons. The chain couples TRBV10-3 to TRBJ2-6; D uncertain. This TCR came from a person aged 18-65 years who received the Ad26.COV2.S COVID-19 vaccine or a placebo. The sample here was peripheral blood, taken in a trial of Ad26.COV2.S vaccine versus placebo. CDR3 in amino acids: CAISASSGANVLTF. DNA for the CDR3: TGTGCCATCAGTGCTTCCTCTGGGGCCAACGTCCTGACTTTC.